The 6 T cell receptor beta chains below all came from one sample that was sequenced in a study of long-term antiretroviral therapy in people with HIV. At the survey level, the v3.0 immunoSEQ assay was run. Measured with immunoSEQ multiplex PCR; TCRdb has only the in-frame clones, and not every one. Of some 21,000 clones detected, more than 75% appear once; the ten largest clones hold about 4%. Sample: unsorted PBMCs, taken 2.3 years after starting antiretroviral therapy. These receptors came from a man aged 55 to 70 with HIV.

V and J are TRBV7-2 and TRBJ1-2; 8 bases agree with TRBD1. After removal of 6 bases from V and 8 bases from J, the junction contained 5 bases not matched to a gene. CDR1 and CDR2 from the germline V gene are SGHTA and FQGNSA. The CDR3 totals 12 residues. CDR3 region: CASRSGGVGYTF. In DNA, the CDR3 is TGTGCCAGCAGGTCAGGGGGCGTCGGCTACACCTTC.

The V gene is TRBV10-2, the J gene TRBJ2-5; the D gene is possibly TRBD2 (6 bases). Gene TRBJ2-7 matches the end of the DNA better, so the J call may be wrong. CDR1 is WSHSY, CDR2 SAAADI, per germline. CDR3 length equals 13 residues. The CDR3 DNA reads TGCGCCAGCAGTGCGGGAGTCCCCCACGAGCAGTACTTC. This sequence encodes CASSAGVPHEQYF.

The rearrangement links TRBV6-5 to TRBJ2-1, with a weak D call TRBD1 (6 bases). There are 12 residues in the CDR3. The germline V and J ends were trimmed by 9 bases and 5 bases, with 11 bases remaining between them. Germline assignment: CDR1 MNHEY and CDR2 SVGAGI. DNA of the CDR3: TGTGCCAGTGTGACAGGAGACAATGAGCAGTTCTTC. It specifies CASVTGDNEQFF.

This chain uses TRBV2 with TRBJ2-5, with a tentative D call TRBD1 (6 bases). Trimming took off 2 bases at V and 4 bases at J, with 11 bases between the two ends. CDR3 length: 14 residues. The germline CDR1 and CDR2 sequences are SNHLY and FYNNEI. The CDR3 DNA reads TGTGCCAGCAGTGAATATGGGGGCTTAGAGACCCAGTACTTC. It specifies CASSEYGGLETQYF. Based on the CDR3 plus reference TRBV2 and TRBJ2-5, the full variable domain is EPEVTQTPSHQVTQMGQEVILRCVPISNHLYFYWYRQILGQKVEFLVSFYNNEISEKSEIFDDQFSVERPDGSNFTLKIRSTKLEDSAMYFCASSEYGGLETQYFGPGTRLLVL.

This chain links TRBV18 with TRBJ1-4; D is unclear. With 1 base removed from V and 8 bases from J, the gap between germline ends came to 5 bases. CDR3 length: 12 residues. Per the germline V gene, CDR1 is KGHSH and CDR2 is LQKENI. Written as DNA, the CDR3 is TGTGCCAGCTCACCACGCGACGAAAAACTGTTTTTT. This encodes CASSPRDEKLFF.

CDR3: CASSTSGGAGEQFF. CDR3 sequence (DNA): TGTGCCAGCAGCACTAGCGGGGGGGCTGGGGAGCAGTTCTTC. This chain uses TRBV5-5 with TRBJ2-1, with 13 nucleotides matching TRBD2. The CDR3 is 14 residues long. J gave up 10 bases and V 4 bases, and 5 bases lay outside the gene matches. Germline values: CDR1 SGHKS, CDR2 YYEKEE (reference sequence). The whole variable domain, filled in from reference TRBV5-5 and TRBJ2-1, reads DAGVTQSPTHLIKTRGQQVTLRCSPISGHKSVSWYQQVLGQGPQFIFQYYEKEERGRGNFPDRFSARQFPNYSSELNVNALLLGDSALYLCASSTSGGAGEQFFGPGTRLTVL.